The 26 T cell receptor beta chains listed next were all sequenced from one sample in a study of identical twins. MiXCR, applied by TCRdb to the 5' RACE reads, yields one record per CDR3 protein. The sample records hundreds of thousands of distinct CDR3 sequences, 20% to 25% being singletons. These data also featured in a second study, about T cells expressing NK-cell markers.

Sequencing input: CD4+ T cells sorted from blood. These TCRs come from a woman aged 18 to 35 in good health.

Points on this clonotype: Its ends do not fully match the called genes, so a read error is possible. The chain combines TRBV27 with TRBJ2-4, with D hard to call. The CDR3 totals 13 residues. CDR1 is MNHEY and CDR2 is SMNVEV in the germline V gene (reference sequence). For the CDR3, the DNA is TGTGCCAGCAGGGCCGGTGGCTCCTGGTTTCAAAACTTC. It codes for CASRAGGSWFQNF.

V usage is TRBV11-2 and J usage is TRBJ2-7; a weak D match, TRBD1 (6 bases). There are 13 residues in the CDR3. Germline V gene sequence: CDR1 SGHAT, CDR2 FQNNGV. Trimming removed 7 bases from V and 3 bases from J, with 13 bases in between. CDR3: CASIISQGYEQYF. The CDR3 region has the DNA TGTGCCAGCATCATATCACAGGGCTACGAGCAGTACTTC. Full variable domain (outside the CDR3, taken from reference TRBV11-2 and TRBJ2-7): EAGVAQSPRYKIIEKRQSVAFWCNPISGHATLYWYQQILGQGPKLLIQFQNNGVVDDSQLPKDRFSAERLKGVDSTLKIQPAKLEDSAVYLCASIISQGYEQYFGPGTRLTVT.

V is TRBV20-1 and J is TRBJ2-1, with 10 positions matching TRBD2. The CDR3 has 18 residues. Germline CDR1 reads DFQATT; CDR2 reads SNEGSKA (reference sequence). V lost 2 bases to trimming and J lost 0 bases; unmatched junction nucleotides: 10. In DNA form, the CDR3 reads TGCAGTGCTAGACCTCTAGCGGGGGCCCTTAGCTCCTACAATGAGCAGTTCTTC. Translation: CSARPLAGALSSYNEQFF.

This clonotype was counted only a few times. V usage is TRBV5-1 and J usage is TRBJ2-1, with a tentative D call TRBD2 (6 bases). The CDR3 runs 15 residues. Germline V CDR1 and CDR2: SGHRS, YFSETQ. The ends were cut back, 3 bases at V and 7 bases at J, with 17 bases in the middle. CDR3 DNA: TGCGCCAGCAGCTCTTCCGGGACTGGCGGGAATGAGCAGTTCTTC. It is translated as CASSSSGTGGNEQFF.

This clonotype was found a few times. The chain joins TRBV7-2 to TRBJ2-2; D may correspond to TRBD1 or TRBD2 (5 bases each). Trimming pared 4 bases from V and 5 bases from J, leaving 11 bases between. CDR3 length equals 14 residues. CDR1 and CDR2 (germline): SGHTA, FQGNSA. The CDR3 here is CASSYWGGTGELFF. CDR3 coding DNA: TGTGCCAGCAGCTATTGGGGCGGGACCGGGGAGCTGTTTTTT.

Only one count was recorded for this clonotype. This sequence joins TRBV5-1 and TRBJ2-7; 11 bases match TRBD1. Trimming at V came to 1 base and at J to 5 bases, leaving 5 bases not matched to a gene. This CDR3 comprises 15 residues. Germline CDR1 is SGHRS and CDR2 is YFSETQ. CDR3 sequence reads: CASSLLGTGGHEQYF. The CDR3 coding sequence is TGCGCCAGCAGCTTGTTGGGGACAGGGGGACACGAGCAGTACTTC.

A few counts support this clonotype. The V and J genes are TRBV5-1 and TRBJ2-7; 7 positions agree with TRBD2. The germline gives CDR1 SGHRS, CDR2 YFSETQ. The CDR3 runs to 14 residues. J was trimmed by 5 bases and V by 4 bases; bases with no gene match: 9. In DNA form, the CDR3 reads TGCGCCAGCAGCCACGGGACTATCAGGAACGAGCAGTACTTC. This encodes CASSHGTIRNEQYF.

This clonotype was counted a few times. This chain uses TRBV7-9 with TRBJ2-3, with D possibly matching TRBD1 (6 bases). CDR1 is SEHNR, CDR2 FQNEAQ, per germline (reference sequence). V was shortened by 4 bases and J by 0 bases, with 14 bases between the two germline ends. The CDR3 sequence is 16 residues long. The CDR3 bases are TGTGCCAGCAGCTCAACAGGGACGTCTAGCACAGATACGCAGTATTTT. It specifies CASSSTGTSSTDTQYF.

The gene calls are TRBV5-6 and TRBJ2-3; the D gene could be TRBD1 or TRBD2 (6 bases each). In germline, CDR1 is SGHDT, CDR2 YYEEEE. The V gene lost 2 bases and the J gene lost 5 bases, with 18 bases spanning the gap. This CDR3 has 16 amino acids. The CDR3, as DNA: TGTGCCAGCAGCTTAGTCGCGGGCGGAGGGGGAGATACGCAGTATTTT. Translating it yields CASSLVAGGGGDTQYF. The entire variable domain, with the rest obtained from reference TRBV5-6 and TRBJ2-3, is as follows: DAGVTQSPTHLIKTRGQQVTLRCSPKSGHDTVSWYQQALGQGPQFIFQYYEEEERQRGNFPDRFSGHQFPNYSSELNVNALLLGDSALYLCASSLVAGGGGDTQYFGPGTRLTVL.

CDR3 nucleotides: TGCGCCAGCAGCTTGGTCTCCGAAGGACAGTACCCGTTCTTC. This sequence encodes CASSLVSEGQYPFF. The chain couples TRBV5-1 to TRBJ2-1; weak D call: TRBD1 (6 bases). The germline V gene encodes CDR1 SGHRS and CDR2 YFSETQ. CDR3 size: 14 residues. V lost 0 bases and J lost 15, with 19 bases in between.

This clonotype appeared a few times. J is TRBJ1-1 and V is TRBV20-1; D gene unclear. Germline CDR1 reads DFQATT; CDR2 reads SNEGSKA (reference sequence). Trimming removed 7 bases from V and 1 base from J, with 13 bases in between. The CDR3 spans 13 residues. The CDR3: CSGESRPNTEAFF. The CDR3 DNA reads TGCAGTGGCGAGTCGCGACCGAACACTGAAGCTTTCTTT.

This clonotype appeared many times. The chain has TRBV12-3 or TRBV12-4 and TRBJ2-5; TRBD1 might be the D (7 bases). The length of the CDR3 is 15 residues. With 2 bases removed from V and 3 bases from J, the gap between germline ends came to 13 bases. CDR3 amino acids: CASSLRQGGEETQYF. The DNA of the CDR3 is TGTGCCAGCAGTTTAAGACAGGGAGGTGAAGAGACCCAGTACTTC.

This clonotype was found a few times. V gene TRBV12-3 or TRBV12-4 combines with J gene TRBJ2-2; no clear D. The CDR3 runs to 13 residues. Trimming took off 0 bases at V and 5 bases at J, with 4 bases between the two ends. In DNA form, the CDR3 reads TGTGCCAGCAGTTTAGCCACGACCGGGGAGCTGTTTTTT. Its translation is CASSLATTGELFF.

This chain connects TRBV4-2 to TRBJ2-3; TRBD2 aligns across 9 bases. V shed 0 bases and J 6 bases; nucleotides not matched to a gene: 13. The CDR3 is 18 residues long. The germline V gene encodes CDR1 LGHNA and CDR2 YNFKEQ. This chain's CDR3 is CASSQDNPRASGADTQYF. CDR3 nucleotides: TGTGCCAGCAGCCAAGATAATCCCCGGGCTAGCGGGGCGGATACGCAGTATTTT.

This clonotype was recorded a few times. This chain links TRBV7-8 with TRBJ2-2, with D perhaps TRBD2 (5 bases). Germline CDR1 reads SGHVS; CDR2 reads FQNEAQ. With 6 bases removed from V and 3 bases from J, the gap between germline ends came to 17 bases. The CDR3 contains 16 residues. In nucleotides, the CDR3 is TGTGCCAGCAGACTCGTTTCGGACTTCTACACCGGGGAGCTGTTTTTT. Translation: CASRLVSDFYTGELFF.

The chain recombines TRBV24-1 with TRBJ2-2; no clear D. This CDR3 spans 14 amino acids. Trimming left V 6 bases short and J 2 bases short, with 9 bases between. Germline-derived CDR1 and CDR2 are KGHDR and SFDVKD. The CDR3 nucleotides read TGTGCCACCAGTTCGACGAGAAACACCGGGGAGCTGTTTTTT. Residues: CATSSTRNTGELFF.

The chain links TRBV7-9 to TRBJ1-6; D remains unclear. Germline lookup yields CDR1 SEHNR and CDR2 FQNEAQ (reference sequence). The V gene lost 5 bases and the J gene lost 4 bases, with 12 bases spanning the gap. CDR3 size: 15 residues. CDR3 sequence reads: CASSIGRSYNSPLHF. The DNA of the CDR3 is TGTGCCAGCAGCATCGGACGGAGTTATAATTCACCCCTCCACTTT.

This clonotype has more than one count but fewer than ten. The gene calls are TRBV27 and TRBJ2-1; 7 bases agree with TRBD2. Germline loops: CDR1 MNHEY, CDR2 SMNVEV (reference sequence). The J segment lost 4 bases and the V segment lost 6 bases, leaving 18 bases of the junction unmatched. CDR3 length equals 18 residues. The CDR3 protein is CASSPRWRENPIYNEQFF. The CDR3 DNA follows: TGTGCCAGCAGCCCCCGCTGGCGGGAGAACCCAATTTACAATGAGCAGTTCTTC.

This chain joins TRBV11-2 and TRBJ2-3, with 11 positions matching TRBD1. The ends lost 5 bases at V and 6 bases at J; junction bases unmatched: 10. Germline V CDR1 and CDR2: SGHAT, FQNNGV. The CDR3 sequence is 16 residues long. The CDR3 nucleotides are TGTGCCAGCAGCCCCCGGGACAGGGGGGTTGGGGATACGCAGTATTTT. Translation gives CASSPRDRGVGDTQYF.

The gene calls are TRBV3-1 and TRBJ1-5; D is unresolved. This CDR3 is built from 14 residues. Germline V gene sequence: CDR1 LGHDT, CDR2 YNNKEL (reference sequence). Trimming took 5 bases from V and 10 from J, leaving 18 bases between them. CDR3 sequence (DNA): TGTGCCAGCAGCACCCGGGGTGGGGTAGGACCCCAGCATTTT. Amino acids: CASSTRGGVGPQHF.

There are a few counts of this clonotype. The chain recombines TRBV24-1 with TRBJ2-1; D remains ambiguous. Germline-derived CDR1 and CDR2 are KGHDR and SFDVKD. The CDR3 loop spans 12 amino acids. The V end was cut by 1 base, the J end by 7 bases, with 4 bases between. The DNA for the CDR3 is TGTGCCACCAGTGATTTTAAGAATGAGCAGTTCTTC. Translating it yields CATSDFKNEQFF.

The genes are TRBV2 and TRBJ2-2; D call uncertain. The V gene lost 3 bases and the J gene lost 6 bases, with 11 bases spanning the gap. Germline lookup yields CDR1 SNHLY and CDR2 FYNNEI. This CDR3 has 14 residues. CDR3 residues: CASSEMVGPGELFF. For the CDR3, the DNA is TGTGCCAGCAGTGAGATGGTCGGCCCCGGGGAGCTGTTTTTT.

The CDR3 DNA reads as TGTGCCAGCAGTTTTTCAGTGAACACTGAAGCTTTCTTT. Encoded protein: CASSFSVNTEAFF. The chain links TRBV12-3 or TRBV12-4 to TRBJ1-1; no clear D gene. This CDR3 is 13 amino acids long. The V end was cut by 3 bases, the J end by 0 bases, with 5 bases between.

V and J are TRBV29-1 and TRBJ1-6, with 7 bases lining up with TRBD1. Germline V gene data show CDR1 as SQVTM and CDR2 as ANQGSEA. The V gene end was trimmed by 5 bases and the J gene end by 1 base; junction bases not matched to a gene: 2. There are 14 residues in the CDR3. CDR3 coding DNA: TGCAGCGTTCAACAGGGGTCCTATAATTCACCCCTCCACTTT. Translated, it gives CSVQQGSYNSPLHF. Complete variable domain (other parts from reference TRBV29-1 and TRBJ1-6): SAVISQKPSRDICQRGTSLTIQCQVDSQVTMMFWYRQQPGQSLTLIATANQGSEATYESGFVIDKFPISRPNLTFSTLTVSNMSPEDSSIYLCSVQQGSYNSPLHFGNGTRLTVT.

A few counts support this clonotype. The V and J genes are TRBV5-1 and TRBJ2-5; D may be TRBD2 (5 bases). V lost 0 bases, J lost 7 bases, and 13 bases lay in between. Per germline, CDR1 SGHRS and CDR2 YFSETQ. The CDR3 totals 14 residues. The CDR3 protein is CASSLGPERVTQYF. The CDR3 DNA follows: TGCGCCAGCAGCTTGGGTCCGGAGAGGGTGACCCAGTACTTC.

CDR3 nucleotides: TGTGCCAGCAGCCGCCGGGGACAGGGCTACGAGCAGTACTTC. It yields the protein CASSRRGQGYEQYF. This chain connects TRBV11-2 to TRBJ2-7, with 9 bases aligning to TRBD1. With V trimmed by 5 bases and J by 3 bases, 5 bases remained unmatched. The CDR3 totals 14 residues. The germline V gene has CDR1 SGHAT and CDR2 FQNNGV.